This T cell receptor (beta chain) came from a study of T cell responses to AZD1222 COVID-19 vaccine (dated by TCRdb to about 2021). At the level of the whole study: A total of approximately 230 trial participants underwent TCR sequencing, of whom 200 to 220 received two doses of AZD1222 and some 25 received two doses of the MenACWY control vaccine. Enrollment into the trials was organized by age into subgroups of 18-55, 56-69 and 70-plus years, and those subgroups contained roughly 150, 30 and 60 TCR-sequenced participants, respectively.

Study-wide findings and limitations: A significant rise in spike-specific TCR breadth and depth was observed after two AZD1222 doses relative to day 0 and relative to MenACWY recipients. Reportedly, close to half of the unique spike-specific TCRs recognized epitopes lying outside the regions that are mutated in the B.1.351 and B.1.1.7 variants. Participants were mostly white British, with more females than males. The authors suggested clonal diversity may have been underestimated. The 56-69-year group was small, and its depth increase did not reach significance, likely because of low power. Because no day 14 peak-response samples were available, repertoires were characterized only after the peak T cell response. Conclusions about previously exposed vaccinees were limited because only six or seven AZD1222 recipients were SARS-CoV-2 seropositive at baseline. Vaccine-associated CD4 TCRs spanned the whole spike protein, with dominant responses in regions 160-218 and 743-854.

The CDR3 regions of human TCRbeta chains were analyzed by immunosequencing. The paper's data handling went like this. TCRs in the repertoires were compared against a reference library of SARS-CoV-2-specific TCRs that had been generated with the MIRA antigen-specificity platform. Breadth was defined as the fraction of unique TCRs that were SARS-CoV-2-associated. Depth was defined as the fraction of total T cells that were SARS-CoV-2-associated. Each spike-specific TCR was assigned to its reactive spike region and to a CD4 or CD8 class using the MIRA data. Log10-transformed breadth and depth values were compared by one-way ANOVA with Sidak's multiple comparisons tests. TCRdb provides this immuneACCESS table in a form limited to in-frame rearrangements. Some clones are lacking; in checked studies, under half of them reflect an unresolved V gene, and why the rest are absent is not known. Clone size and V and J calls were adopted from that table, with D and trimming inferred from the DNA. This sample gives about 42,000 clones in total; approximately 88% of them show up just once. The top ten clones comprise 15% to 20% of the sample.

Reading the label with the study, this specimen's time point is: about 28 days (+/-7) after the second vaccine dose. AZD1222 recipients given second doses at about 4 weeks or at about 12 weeks were pooled, since spike-specific TCR depth and breadth were not found to differ between the two schedules. Vaccinee samples came from UK trials COV001 and COV002, including a single-blind randomized controlled phase 2/3 trial of AZD1222 (ChAdOx1 nCoV-19) in healthy adults. Trial participant PBMC samples were collected at day 0 and day 28 after the second dose for TCRbeta chain sequencing. The CDR3 sequence holds 15 residues, the cysteine and phenylalanine included. Only CDR3 DNA is held: 45 bases, read in frame from base 1. The germline V gene yields SGHTA for CDR1 and FQGNSA for CDR2. A distance of 11 bases separates the germline ends of V and J, which lose 8 bases and 0 bases respectively. In regard to this clone: What this receptor recognizes is not known. No base quality values were provided; no much bigger clone lies one nucleotide off.

This chain joins TRBV7-2 to TRBJ1-6, with the D gene call left open. The receptor was derived from an adult who received the AZD1222 COVID-19 vaccine. The source was peripheral blood, collected 28 days after the second AZD1222 dose. The CDR3 is CASRWELSYNSPLHF. The nucleotide sequence reads as follows: TGTGCCAGCCGGTGGGAACTCTCCTATAATTCACCCCTCCACTTT.